This TCR beta chain was identified during a study of OX40 agonist ivuxolimab in advanced cancers. Study as a whole: Of mixed ages from 23 to 79 and averaging approximately 60 years, the group was roughly 83% male.

Method: immunoSEQ multiplex PCR; TCRdb's copy keeps in-frame clones and lacks some. The table shows under 200,000 clones, with approximately 94% occurring only once. The J segment lost 3 bases and the V segment lost 7 bases, leaving 11 bases of the junction unmatched. The germline gives CDR1 SQVTM, CDR2 ANQGSEA. This CDR3 has 15 amino acids. About this clone itself: The antigen is undetermined.

Study-wide results and caveats: Clonal expansion was seen in CD4+ and CD8+ blood T cells by week 6 at 0.1 to 3.0 mg/kg.

The sequencing used CD4+ or CD8+ T cells sorted from blood, collected in a trial of the OX40 agonist ivuxolimab. The rearrangement links TRBV29-1 to TRBJ2-1; 8 bases are shared with TRBD2. The receptor's source is an adult with an advanced solid tumor such as melanoma, head and neck, liver or kidney cancer. The CDR3 nucleotides are TGCAGCGCCCCTCGGGCGGGAGGTTTCTACAATGAGCAGTTCTTC. It encodes CSAPRAGGFYNEQFF.